Below are 8 T cell receptor beta chains sequenced from a single sample in a study of T cells in Graves' hyperthyroidism and ophthalmopathy. The CDR3 regions of TCR beta were amplified from RNA transcripts. With the HTBI primer set, the TCR CDR3 went through a first round of RT-PCR. TCRdb reprocessed the multiplex PCR reads via MiXCR and lists one record per CDR3 protein. The data hold around 280,000 distinct CDR3 sequences, with about an eighth observed a single time. The sample was blood. These receptors were taken from a woman in her 30s with Graves' hyperthyroidism that later progressed to Graves' ophthalmopathy.

The chain uses TRBV6-1 and TRBJ1-5; maybe TRBD1 (5 bases). CDR3 size: 15 residues. Trimming left V 3 bases short and J 10 bases short, with 19 bases between. Germline assignment: CDR1 MNHNS and CDR2 SASEGT. The CDR3 loop reads CASSEAGPTLKPQHF. DNA for the CDR3: TGTGCCAGCAGTGAGGCGGGGCCGACTTTGAAACCCCAGCATTTT.

A word on this clonotype: A clone one base away is much larger, so this may be a read error. V is TRBV6-1 and J is TRBJ2-3; D not certain. Trimming pared 3 bases from V and 0 bases from J, leaving 13 bases between. The CDR3 contains 16 residues. Germline CDR1 and CDR2: MNHNS and SASEGT. Written as DNA, the CDR3 is TGTGCCAGCAGTGAGTCAGCTAGGGCTAGCACAGATACGCAGTATTTT. Amino acid sequence: CASSESARASTDTQYF.

This clonotype was counted a few times. This sequence joins TRBV20-1 and TRBJ2-1; 13 bases are shared with TRBD2. The CDR3 has 15 residues. Per the germline V gene, CDR1 is DFQATT and CDR2 is SNEGSKA (reference sequence). V lost 6 bases and J lost 2; bases outside the gene matches: 4. For the CDR3, the DNA is TGCAGTGCAGAACTAGCGGGAGGGGCCTACAATGAGCAGTTCTTC. Encoded protein: CSAELAGGAYNEQFF.

This clonotype was counted between two and nine times. The genes are TRBV19 and TRBJ2-5; tentative D call: TRBD2 (6 bases). Germline assignment: CDR1 LNHDA and CDR2 SQIVND (reference sequence). Trimming shortened V by 7 bases and J by 7 bases, and 22 bases separated the two germline ends. The CDR3 has 15 residues. As DNA, the CDR3 is TGTGCCAGTACCCCAGGAGGGGCTGGATGGGGGACCCAGTACTTC. Translating it yields CASTPGGAGWGTQYF.

The table lists this clonotype with many counts. The chain has TRBV3-1 and TRBJ2-7; 15 bases map to TRBD2. The CDR3 extends over 15 amino acids. Trimming removed 4 bases from V and 5 bases from J; junction bases left unmatched: 3. Germline V gene lookup returns CDR1 LGHDT and CDR2 YNNKEL (reference sequence). Written as DNA, the CDR3 is TGTGCCAGCAGCCGGACTAGCGGGAGGGCCCACGAGCAGTACTTC. It is translated as CASSRTSGRAHEQYF.

This clonotype came up a few times. J is TRBJ2-1 and V is TRBV6-2 or TRBV6-3; tentative D call: TRBD2 (6 bases). The ends were cut back, 6 bases at V and 7 bases at J, with 16 bases in the middle. Per the germline V gene, CDR1 is MNHEY and CDR2 is SVGEGT. There are 14 residues in the CDR3. The CDR3 is CASRGTVLRNEQFF. CDR3 nucleotides: TGTGCCAGCAGAGGGACTGTCTTAAGAAATGAGCAGTTCTTC.

This clonotype has ten or more counts. The chain combines TRBV28 with TRBJ2-1, with 7 bases fitting TRBD2. J was trimmed by 5 bases and V by 6 bases; bases with no gene match: 10. The CDR3 length is 15 residues. Germline V gene lookup returns CDR1 MDHEN and CDR2 SYDVKM. Here the CDR3 reads CASRASGKLDNEQFF. The CDR3 DNA follows: TGTGCCAGCAGAGCCAGCGGGAAGCTTGACAATGAGCAGTTCTTC.

This clonotype was counted many times. This chain connects TRBV6-5 to TRBJ2-5; D ambiguous. CDR1 is MNHEY, CDR2 SVGAGI, per germline. The CDR3 runs to 15 residues. V lost 4 bases and J 3 bases, leaving 15 bases between the germline ends. The CDR3 sequence is CASSFPAGQEETQYF. CDR3 DNA sequence: TGTGCCAGCAGTTTCCCGGCAGGCCAAGAAGAGACCCAGTACTTC.